Reported below is one T cell receptor beta chain. The CDR3 is made up of 14 amino acids. The V end lost 1 base, the J end lost 2 bases, and 9 bases lay between the germline ends. Germline loops: CDR1 SGHVS, CDR2 FQNEAQ. The source of the sample is a study of blood T cell repertoires in COVID-19. Study in general: Nucleic acid was either cDNA or gDNA, and it came from T cells, B-cell-depleted T cells, or PBMCs.

Per the original methods: Amplification of reference gene primers was used by the study to estimate nucleated cell counts. Clones were sequenced by immunoSEQ multiplex PCR, and TCRdb holds only the in-frame ones, with some missing. The V and J calls and clone size are taken from that table; D and trimming were inferred from the DNA. The sample consists of 200,000 to 250,000 clones, around 87% of them appearing once. This receptor was taken from a woman in her forties or fifties with COVID-19, enrolled during active disease. The sample comprised peripheral blood. The rearrangement uses TRBV7-8 and TRBJ2-7, with D maybe TRBD1 (6 bases). This CDR3 reads CASSLGRGPYEQYV. DNA of the CDR3: TGTGCCAGCAGCTTAGGCAGGGGCCCCTACGAGCAGTACGTC.